This TCR beta chain was sequenced for a study of blood T cells in healthy people across ages. Overall study findings and caveats: It was held that diversity estimates obtained from one million T cells represented underestimates.

Details on this clonotype: Its target is not known.

The authors ran a second PCR of about 7 to 11 cycles using a sample-barcoded 5' primer and a J-beta primer mix. TCRdb processed the 5' RACE reads anew with MiXCR; each CDR3 protein has one entry. The sample contains approximately 800,000 distinct CDR3 sequences, around two thirds of which appear only once. Total RNA, at least 6 micrograms per sample, came from PBMCs. V was trimmed by 0 bases and J by 4 bases, leaving 7 bases between them. Germline values: CDR1 GTSNPN, CDR2 SVGIG (reference sequence). This CDR3 has 13 residues. Sequencing was carried out using blood. This receptor was taken from a man aged 25 to 40 in good health. The chain links TRBV30 to TRBJ2-1; no clear D gene. The CDR3 nucleotides read TGTGCCTGGAGTGTTCGCGCTTACAATGAGCAGTTCTTC. Translating gives CAWSVRAYNEQFF.